Below, one T cell receptor beta chain is given with its context. This specimen belongs to a study of PD-1 blockade in classical Hodgkin lymphoma. Data came from immunoSEQ multiplex PCR; TCRdb stores just in-frame clones and leaves some out. The sample records approximately 90,000 clones, 75% to 85% being singletons. Time point given: cycle 4 day 1 (C4D1), after about 6 weeks of nivolumab. Each of the patients experienced relapse following autologous stem cell transplantation, and their brentuximab vedotin exposure differed. This TCR was sampled from a human donor with classical Hodgkin lymphoma. The sample in question was peripheral blood mononuclear cells (PBMCs), obtained before the fourth cycle of nivolumab.

This chain's CDR3 is CASSLLGERGNEQFF. CDR3 in DNA: TGTGCCAGCAGCTTGTTGGGGGAGAGGGGGAATGAGCAGTTCTTC. This chain joins TRBV5-6 and TRBJ2-1; possible D gene TRBD1, 6 bases. Germline CDR1 and CDR2: SGHDT and YYEEEE. The CDR3 loop spans 15 amino acids. Trimming took off 1 base at V and 7 bases at J, with 15 bases between the two ends.